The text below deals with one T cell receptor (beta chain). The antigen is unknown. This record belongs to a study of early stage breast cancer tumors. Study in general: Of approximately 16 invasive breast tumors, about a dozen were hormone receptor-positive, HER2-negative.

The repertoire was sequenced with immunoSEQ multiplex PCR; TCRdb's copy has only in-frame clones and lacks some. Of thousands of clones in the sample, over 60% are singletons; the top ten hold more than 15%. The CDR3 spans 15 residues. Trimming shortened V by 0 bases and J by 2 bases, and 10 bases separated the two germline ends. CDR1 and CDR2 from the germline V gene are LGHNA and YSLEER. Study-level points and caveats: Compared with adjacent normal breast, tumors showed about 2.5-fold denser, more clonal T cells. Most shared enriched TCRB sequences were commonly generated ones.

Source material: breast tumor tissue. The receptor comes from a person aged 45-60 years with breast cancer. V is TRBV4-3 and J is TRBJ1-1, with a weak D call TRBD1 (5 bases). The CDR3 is CASSQDRTFNTEAFF. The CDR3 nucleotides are TGCGCCAGCAGCCAAGATAGGACATTTAACACTGAAGCTTTCTTT.